These 25 T cell receptor beta chains originate from one sample sequenced in a study of T-cell reconstitution after alpha-beta-depleted transplantation in children. It was with unique molecular identifiers that the TCRbeta library was prepared. Via MiXCR, TCRdb re-called the PCR reads, giving one row per CDR3 protein. The data hold a few hundred thousand distinct CDR3 sequences, with roughly 13% observed a single time. The specimen was PBMCs, mostly from graft donor cells, collected 360 days after TCRalphabeta/CD19-depleted stem cell transplant. The receptors were gathered from a male patient between 10 and 17 years old who had a stem cell transplant for acute myeloid leukemia, so the T cells may come from the graft donor.

The rearrangement joins TRBV24-1 to TRBJ2-2; D not resolved. Deletions cut 2 bases from V and 6 bases from J, with 21 bases between. The CDR3 loop spans 18 amino acids. The germline gives CDR1 KGHDR, CDR2 SFDVKD. This chain's CDR3 is CATSDYHELGRSAGELFF. As DNA, the CDR3 is TGTGCCACCAGTGATTACCATGAGTTGGGTCGTTCAGCCGGGGAGCTGTTTTTT.

This chain uses TRBV15 with TRBJ2-7, with D maybe TRBD2 (5 bases). CDR3 length: 14 amino acids. CDR1 is LNHNV and CDR2 is YYDKDF in the germline V gene (reference sequence). Between the trimmed V and J ends, which lost 0 bases and 0 bases, there was a span of 6 bases. This CDR3 is CATSRERVSYEQYF. CDR3 in DNA: TGTGCCACCAGCAGAGAGCGGGTCTCCTACGAGCAGTACTTC.

The gene calls are TRBV20-1 and TRBJ2-7, with TRBD2 matching 8 bases. The length of the CDR3 is 12 residues. Per germline, CDR1 DFQATT and CDR2 SNEGSKA (reference sequence). The trim removed 3 bases at V and 6 bases at J, leaving 4 bases unmatched. The CDR3 loop reads CSASPGGIEQYF. CDR3 nucleotides: TGCAGTGCTAGCCCGGGAGGGATCGAGCAGTACTTC.

This sequence joins TRBV20-1 and TRBJ1-5; D may be TRBD1 (5 bases). Trimming removed 6 bases from V and 6 bases from J, with 30 bases in between. This CDR3 has 18 residues. Germline V gene lookup returns CDR1 DFQATT and CDR2 SNEGSKA (reference sequence). The CDR3 sequence: CSARKVEGGGFRGQPQHF. CDR3 coding DNA: TGCAGTGCCCGGAAGGTGGAAGGTGGGGGATTTCGGGGTCAGCCCCAGCATTTT.

The chain is built from TRBV10-3 and TRBJ2-5; 10 bases agree with TRBD1. The CDR3 has 15 residues. After removal of 5 bases from V and 5 bases from J, the junction contained 8 bases not matched to a gene. Germline CDR1 reads ENHRY; CDR2 reads SYGVKD. The CDR3: CAISTLTGGQETQYF. For the CDR3, the DNA is TGTGCCATCAGTACATTGACAGGGGGCCAGGAGACCCAGTACTTC.

This chain joins TRBV4-1 and TRBJ1-5, with D perhaps matching TRBD1 (6 bases). Germline V gene data show CDR1 as MGHRA and CDR2 as YSYEKL. The CDR3 sequence is 15 residues long. Trimming pared 6 bases from V and 2 bases from J, leaving 14 bases between. Here the CDR3 reads CASSPTDRRNQPQHF. The DNA of the CDR3 is TGCGCCAGCAGTCCAACTGACAGGCGCAATCAGCCCCAGCATTTT.

This clonotype has a handful of counts. The rearrangement uses TRBV12-3 or TRBV12-4 and TRBJ1-2, with D possibly TRBD1 on 6 matching bases. The V and J ends lost 6 bases and 8 bases respectively, with 22 bases between them. There are 15 residues in the CDR3. CDR3 protein: CASSSRSQGLEGYTF. In nucleotides, the CDR3 is TGTGCCAGCAGCTCGCGAAGCCAGGGGTTGGAAGGCTACACCTTC.

At least ten counts were recorded for this clonotype. The chain links TRBV5-1 to TRBJ2-3, with 10 bases that match TRBD2. V lost 5 bases, J lost 2 bases, and 11 bases stayed unmatched. In germline, CDR1 is SGHRS, CDR2 YFSETQ. The CDR3 consists of 17 residues. In DNA form, the CDR3 reads TGCGCCAGCAGGGTGCGCCCCAGCGGGAGGGACACAGATACGCAGTATTTT. It specifies CASRVRPSGRDTDTQYF.

The chain carries TRBV20-1 and TRBJ2-7; D remains unclear. Germline CDR1 reads DFQATT; CDR2 reads SNEGSKA (reference sequence). The CDR3 is 14 residues long. Trimming stripped 2 bases from V and 0 bases from J, with 11 bases between. This CDR3 reads CSARIGTGSYEQYF. The CDR3 nucleotides read TGCAGTGCTAGAATCGGTACTGGCTCCTACGAGCAGTACTTC.

In its sample, this clonotype was seen a few times. The genes are TRBV20-1 and TRBJ2-1, with D perhaps matching TRBD2 (5 bases). V lost 8 bases, J lost 10 bases, and 15 bases lay in between. The CDR3 covers 11 residues. Germline CDR1 reads DFQATT; CDR2 reads SNEGSKA (reference sequence). This CDR3 is CSQGRGWEQFF. CDR3 DNA sequence: TGCAGTCAAGGTCGCGGGTGGGAGCAGTTCTTC.

This clonotype was seen more than once but under ten times. The rearrangement uses TRBV20-1 and TRBJ1-2; 11 nucleotides align to TRBD1. Germline trimming cut 6 bases from V and 6 bases from J; bases unmatched to any gene: 21. The germline V gene encodes CDR1 DFQATT and CDR2 SNEGSKA (reference sequence). The CDR3 runs 18 residues. CDR3 region: CSAKRFRDRGDVGHGYTF. DNA for the CDR3: TGCAGTGCCAAACGCTTCCGGGACAGGGGGGACGTGGGGCATGGCTACACCTTC.

This clonotype was seen ten or more times. This chain links TRBV9 with TRBJ2-6; D possibly corresponds to TRBD1 (6 bases). Germline V lookup: CDR1 SGDLS, CDR2 YYNGEE. This CDR3 spans 15 amino acids. Trimming cost V 7 bases and J 0 bases, with 11 bases left between them. For the CDR3, the DNA is TGTGCCAGCTTAGGACAGCCCTCTGGGGCCAACGTCCTGACTTTC. It translates to CASLGQPSGANVLTF.

This rearrangement joins TRBV20-1 to TRBJ2-5, with D hard to call. The CDR3 consists of 15 residues. Trimming removed 0 bases from V and 1 base from J, with 12 bases in between. Germline CDR1 is DFQATT and CDR2 is SNEGSKA (reference sequence). CDR3 nucleotides: TGCAGTGCTAGAGATTGGGCTCGGTCCCAAGAGACCCAGTACTTC. Protein product: CSARDWARSQETQYF.

The chain combines TRBV2 with TRBJ1-1, with 7 positions matching TRBD1. The trim removed 6 bases at V and 2 bases at J, leaving 6 bases unmatched. The CDR3 totals 14 residues. The germline V gene has CDR1 SNHLY and CDR2 FYNNEI. CDR3 sequence: CASRLGQLNTEAFF. CDR3 nucleotides: TGTGCCAGCAGGCTGGGACAGCTCAACACTGAAGCTTTCTTT. Full variable domain (missing parts from reference TRBV2 and TRBJ1-1): EPEVTQTPSHQVTQMGQEVILRCVPISNHLYFYWYRQILGQKVEFLVSFYNNEISEKSEIFDDQFSVERPDGSNFTLKIRSTKLEDSAMYFCASRLGQLNTEAFFGQGTRLTVV.

In this sample, this clonotype turned up a few times. The chain recombines TRBV14 with TRBJ2-7, with D maybe TRBD2 (5 bases). The CDR3 runs to 15 residues. CDR1 is SGHDN and CDR2 is FVKESK in the germline V gene. V lost 3 bases to trimming and J lost 3 bases, with 15 bases between them. DNA of the CDR3: TGTGCCAGCAGCCAGTCCGGGATTTTCAACTACGAGCAGTACTTC. Amino acid sequence: CASSQSGIFNYEQYF.

The chain couples TRBV28 to TRBJ1-4; D remains unclear. V dropped 5 bases and J dropped 1 base, with 14 bases sitting between them. From germline, CDR1 is MDHEN and CDR2 SYDVKM. CDR3 length: 16 amino acids. This CDR3 reads CASSIRNWGTNEKLFF. The CDR3 DNA reads as TGTGCCAGCAGTATCCGCAACTGGGGAACTAATGAAAAACTGTTTTTT.

This clonotype occurred a few times. The chain links TRBV7-2 to TRBJ2-2, with 8 bases identical to TRBD2. CDR1 and CDR2 (germline): SGHTA, FQGNSA. This CDR3 spans 15 amino acids. J lost 4 bases, V lost 5 bases, and 6 bases had no gene match. The CDR3 loop is CASSASGTSTGELFF. CDR3 bases: TGTGCCAGCAGCGCTTCCGGGACTAGCACCGGGGAGCTGTTTTTT.

In its sample, this clonotype is medium-sized. In DNA, the CDR3 is TGTGCCAGCAGCACACGGGGACCGGAGACCCAGTACTTC. Translation gives CASSTRGPETQYF. This chain joins TRBV7-9 and TRBJ2-5; D may correspond to TRBD1 or TRBD2 (5 bases each). V was pared by 5 bases and J by 5 bases, with 12 bases between. The CDR3 runs to 13 residues. The germline V gene encodes CDR1 SEHNR and CDR2 FQNEAQ (reference sequence).

The V gene is TRBV7-2, the J gene TRBJ2-5, with 9 bases fitting TRBD2. V trimming: 2 bases; J trimming: 0 bases; junction bases outside the gene matches: 4. This CDR3 is built from 16 residues. The V gene's germline CDR1 is SGHTA and CDR2 FQGNSA. The CDR3 coding sequence is TGTGCCAGCAGCTTATGGGCGGGAGGGTACCAAGAGACCCAGTACTTC. Amino acids: CASSLWAGGYQETQYF.

The table lists this clonotype with a few counts. The chain combines TRBV24-1 with TRBJ2-2; D not certain. CDR1 and CDR2 (germline): KGHDR, SFDVKD. The CDR3 has 15 amino acids. V lost 5 bases and J lost 1, with 10 bases in between. CDR3 residues: CATSARTLNTGELFF. CDR3 coding DNA: TGTGCCACCAGTGCCCGGACCTTGAACACCGGGGAGCTGTTTTTT.

J is TRBJ2-7 and V is TRBV20-1; 13 nucleotides align to TRBD2. Trimming removed 2 bases from V and 3 bases from J; junction bases left unmatched: 7. The CDR3 has 16 residues. The V gene's germline CDR1 is DFQATT and CDR2 SNEGSKA (reference sequence). CDR3 DNA: TGCAGTGCTAGACGAGGGACTAGCGGGACCGTCTACGAGCAGTACTTC. Amino acid sequence: CSARRGTSGTVYEQYF.

DNA for the CDR3: TGTGCCAGCAGCAAACTTCTAGCGGGAGTAAGCACAGATACGCAGTATTTT. Protein product: CASSKLLAGVSTDTQYF. The genes are TRBV7-3 and TRBJ2-3; 10 nucleotides agree with TRBD2. Germline loops: CDR1 SGHTA, CDR2 FQGTGA. This CDR3 spans 17 amino acids. The trim removed 5 bases at V and 0 bases at J, leaving 8 bases unmatched.

V gene TRBV28 combines with J gene TRBJ2-3; 12 bases align to TRBD2. V dropped 1 base and J dropped 5; count of bases not matched to a gene: 10. The length of the CDR3 is 18 residues. Germline values: CDR1 MDHEN, CDR2 SYDVKM. The DNA of the CDR3 is TGTGCCAGCAGTTTATACAGACTAGCGGGAGCCTTTGAAGATACGCAGTATTTT. Protein sequence: CASSLYRLAGAFEDTQYF.

This clonotype turned up a few times. The CDR3 loop is CASSYIGTADQPQHF. The CDR3 bases are TGTGCCAGCAGCTACATTGGGACAGCAGATCAGCCCCAGCATTTT. The rearrangement links TRBV5-6 to TRBJ1-5; 7 bases line up with TRBD1. Germline CDR1 reads SGHDT; CDR2 reads YYEEEE. This CDR3 spans 15 amino acids. With V trimmed by 3 bases and J by 5 bases, 8 bases remained unmatched.

V is TRBV9 and J is TRBJ2-3; D is ambiguous. Germline CDR1 and CDR2: SGDLS and YYNGEE. CDR3 size: 13 residues. The V gene lost 4 bases and the J gene lost 2 bases, with 8 bases spanning the gap. DNA for the CDR3: TGTGCCAGCAGCCCCCCCTTCACAGATACGCAGTATTTT. This encodes CASSPPFTDTQYF.